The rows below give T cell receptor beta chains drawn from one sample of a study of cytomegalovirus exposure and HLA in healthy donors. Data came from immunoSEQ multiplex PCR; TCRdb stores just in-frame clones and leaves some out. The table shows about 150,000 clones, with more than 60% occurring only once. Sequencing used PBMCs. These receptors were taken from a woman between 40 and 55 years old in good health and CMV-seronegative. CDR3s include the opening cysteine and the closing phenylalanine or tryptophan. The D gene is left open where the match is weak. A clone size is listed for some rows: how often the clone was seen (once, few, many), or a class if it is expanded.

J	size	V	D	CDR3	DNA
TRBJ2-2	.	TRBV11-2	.	CASSLQNTGELFF	TGTGCCAGCAGCTTACAGAACACCGGGGAGCTGTTTTTT
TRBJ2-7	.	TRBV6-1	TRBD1	CASSPRQGPYEQYF	TGTGCCAGCAGTCCCCGACAGGGGCCCTACGAGCAGTACTTC
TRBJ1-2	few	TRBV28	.	CASSLGSQNYGYTF	TGTGCCAGCAGTTTAGGCTCCCAGAACTATGGCTACACCTTC
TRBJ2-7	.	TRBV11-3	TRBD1	CASSVDRGVEQYF	TGTGCCAGCAGCGTAGACAGGGGGGTCGAGCAGTACTTC
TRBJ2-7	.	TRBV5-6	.	CASSLAGRGQGYEQYF	TGTGCCAGCAGCTTGGCCGGGCGGGGTCAGGGCTACGAGCAGTACTTC
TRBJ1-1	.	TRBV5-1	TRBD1	CASSPQGGLNTEAFF	TGCGCCAGCAGCCCTCAGGGGGGTTTGAACACTGAAGCTTTCTTT
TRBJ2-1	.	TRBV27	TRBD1	CASSRDRGSYNEQFF	TGTGCCAGCAGTCGGGACAGGGGCTCCTACAATGAGCAGTTCTTC
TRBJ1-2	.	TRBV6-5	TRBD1	CASNPSGGTDYGYTF	TGTGCCAGCAATCCCTCCGGAGGGACAGACTATGGCTACACCTTC
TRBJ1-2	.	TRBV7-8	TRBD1	CASSLGQGSYTF	TGTGCCAGCAGCTTAGGACAGGGGAGCTACACCTTC
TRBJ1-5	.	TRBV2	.	CASSDQTINQPQHF	TGTGCCAGCAGTGATCAAACAATAAATCAGCCCCAGCATTTT
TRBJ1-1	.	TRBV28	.	CASSYPERRYTEAFF	TGTGCCAGCAGTTACCCAGAGAGGCGGTACACTGAAGCTTTCTTT
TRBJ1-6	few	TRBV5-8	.	CASSGRSIFGSSYNSPLHF	TGTGCCAGCAGCGGGAGGAGTATCTTTGGGTCCTCCTATAATTCACCCCTCCACTTT
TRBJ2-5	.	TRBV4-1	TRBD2	CASSSGGPGETQYF	TGCGCCAGCTCGAGCGGGGGTCCAGGAGAGACCCAGTACTTC
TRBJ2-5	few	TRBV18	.	CASSLGPQQGAQYF	TGTGCCAGCTCGCTGGGACCGCAACAGGGAGCCCAGTACTTC
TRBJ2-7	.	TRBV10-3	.	CAISGAQVSYEQYF	TGTGCCATCAGTGGGGCGCAGGTATCCTACGAGCAGTACTTC
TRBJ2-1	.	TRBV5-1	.	CASSLVRGVDNEQFF	TGCGCCAGCAGCTTGGTCAGGGGAGTGGACAATGAGCAGTTCTTC
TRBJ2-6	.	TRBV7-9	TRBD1	CASTLTGDSSGANVLTF	TGTGCCAGCACCCTGACAGGGGACAGCTCTGGGGCCAACGTCCTGACTTTC
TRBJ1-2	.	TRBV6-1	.	CASSESDYGYTF	TGTGCCAGCAGTGAATCAGACTATGGCTACACCTTC
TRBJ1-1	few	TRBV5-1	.	CASSSPGLNTEAFF	TGCGCCAGCAGCTCCCCGGGATTGAACACTGAAGCTTTCTTT
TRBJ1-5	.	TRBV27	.	CASRFQNQPQHF	TGTGCCAGCAGATTTCAGAATCAGCCCCAGCATTTT
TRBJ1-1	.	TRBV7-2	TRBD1	CASTIGQGWTEAFF	TGTGCCAGCACCATAGGACAGGGATGGACTGAAGCTTTCTTT
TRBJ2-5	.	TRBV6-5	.	CASSSRRVQETQYF	TGTGCCAGCAGTTCGCGGCGGGTACAAGAGACCCAGTACTTC
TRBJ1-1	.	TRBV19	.	CASTLSDTEAFF	TGTGCCAGTACTCTAAGTGACACTGAAGCTTTCTTT
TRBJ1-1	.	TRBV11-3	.	CASSEGRGRNTEAFF	TGTGCCAGCAGCGAAGGTAGGGGTCGGAACACTGAAGCTTTCTTT
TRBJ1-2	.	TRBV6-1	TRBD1	CASSVGTGGTFGYGYTF	TGTGCCAGCAGTGTAGGTACAGGGGGCACCTTCGGGTATGGCTACACCTTC
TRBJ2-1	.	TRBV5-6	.	CASSLGRSGNNEQFF	TGTGCCAGCAGCCTAGGGCGGAGCGGCAACAATGAGCAGTTCTTC
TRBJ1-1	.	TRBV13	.	CASSSNTEAFF	TGTGCCAGCAGCTCTAACACTGAAGCTTTCTTT
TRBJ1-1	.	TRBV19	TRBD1	CASRGTGQNTEAFF	TGTGCCAGTAGGGGGACAGGGCAGAACACTGAAGCTTTCTTT
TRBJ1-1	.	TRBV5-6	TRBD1	CASSSGTGGWWTEAFF	TGTGCCAGCAGCTCCGGGACAGGGGGTTGGTGGACTGAAGCTTTCTTT
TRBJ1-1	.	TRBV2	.	CASSLEGPLNTEAFF	TGTGCCAGCAGTCTGGAGGGACCGTTGAACACTGAAGCTTTCTTT
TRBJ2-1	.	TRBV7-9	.	CASSLTGQTNNEQFF	TGTGCCAGCAGCTTAACAGGACAGACAAACAATGAGCAGTTCTTC
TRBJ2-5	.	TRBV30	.	CAWSVGGGGETQYF	TGTGCCTGGAGTGTAGGAGGGGGCGGGGAGACCCAGTACTTC
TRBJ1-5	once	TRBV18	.	CASSPSDTDQPQHF	TGTGCCAGCTCACCGTCGGACACAGATCAGCCCCAGCATTTT
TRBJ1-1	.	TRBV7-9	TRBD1	CASSLGQGENEAFF	TGTGCCAGCAGCTTAGGCCAGGGGGAGAATGAAGCTTTCTTT
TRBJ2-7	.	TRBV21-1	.	CASSKVAGPGYEQYF	TGTGCCAGCAGCAAAGTGGCAGGGCCGGGCTACGAGCAGTACTTC